This entry concerns a single T cell receptor (beta chain). Sequencing used immunoSEQ multiplex PCR; TCRdb keeps in-frame clones, though not all of them. Among more than 1.2 million clones listed, less than 99% were seen once. Every donor, a Caucasian adult, lived in Nashville, Tennessee. The length of the CDR3 is 15 residues. The germline V gene has CDR1 SGDLS and CDR2 YYNGEE. V gave up 4 bases and J gave up 0 bases, with 11 bases separating them. The data stem from a study of shared clonotypes between healthy human individuals. The specimen sequenced was naive CD4+ T cells sorted from blood. Subset meaning: CD45RA+ positively selected. The sequence was obtained from a man younger than 45 in good health. The chain joins TRBV9 to TRBJ1-5, with D possibly being TRBD1 (6 bases). The CDR3 sequence is CASSQGGNSNQPQHF. In DNA, the CDR3 is TGTGCCAGCAGCCAAGGGGGGAATAGCAATCAGCCCCAGCATTTT. The whole variable domain, filled in from reference TRBV9 and TRBJ1-5, reads DSGVTQTPKHLITATGQRVTLRCSPRSGDLSVYWYQQSLDQGLQFLIQYYNGEERAKGNILERFSAQQFPDLHSELNLSSLELGDSALYFCASSQGGNSNQPQHFGDGTRLSIL.